This T cell receptor (beta chain) was identified during a study of read filtering for tumor transcriptome and immune sequencing. Study context: R-ISS stage counts were under ten for I, roughly 15 for II, 7 for III. IR-seq gave about 4.05 to 11 million TCR reads per sample; RNA-seq gave about 80 to 1,300.

Ten or more counts support this clonotype. From roughly 390 ng of RNA, a library with molecular barcoded alpha/delta and beta/gamma adaptors was made. One entry per CDR3 protein, called by TCRdb with MiXCR from the reads. This sample has approximately 90,000 distinct CDR3 sequences, with approximately 13% found just once. The sequenced sample consisted of a population of CD138-negative cells sorted from bone marrow. The TCR comes from a donor at least 40 years old with multiple myeloma.

The CDR3 region is CSARSGAPDEQFF. The CDR3 region has the DNA TGCAGTGCTAGATCTGGGGCTCCCGATGAGCAGTTCTTC. This sequence joins TRBV20-1 and TRBJ2-1; tentatively, D is TRBD1 (5 bases). Germline V gene lookup returns CDR1 DFQATT and CDR2 SNEGSKA (reference sequence). The CDR3 is 13 residues long. Trimming took off 2 bases at V and 8 bases at J, with 13 bases between the two ends.